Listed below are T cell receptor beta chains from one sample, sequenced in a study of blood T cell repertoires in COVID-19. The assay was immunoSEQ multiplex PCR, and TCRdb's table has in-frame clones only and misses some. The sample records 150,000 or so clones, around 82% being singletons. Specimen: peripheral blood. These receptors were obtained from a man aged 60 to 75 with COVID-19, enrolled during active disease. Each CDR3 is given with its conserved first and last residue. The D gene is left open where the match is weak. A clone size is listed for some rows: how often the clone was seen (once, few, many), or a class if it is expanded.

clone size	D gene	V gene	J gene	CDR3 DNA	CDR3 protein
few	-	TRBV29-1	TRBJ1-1	TGCAGCGGAGGAAGGTCGAACTCCGAAGCTTTCTTT	CSGGRSNSEAFF
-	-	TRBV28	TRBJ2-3	TGTGCCAGTAAGGACGGGGTGAAGGTAACAGATACGCAGTATTTT	CASKDGVKVTDTQYF
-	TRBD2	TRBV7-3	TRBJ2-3	TGTGCCAGCAGTCGATCCGCCTCCCCGGGACTAAACACAGATACGCAGTATTTT	CASSRSASPGLNTDTQYF
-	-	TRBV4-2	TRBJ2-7	TGTGCCAGCAGCCAAGATTCCCTCCCCCAGCGAAGGTACGAGCAGTACTTC	CASSQDSLPQRRYEQYF
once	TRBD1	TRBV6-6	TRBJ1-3	TGTGCCAGCAGTCAGGGACAGCTAGACTCTGGAAACACCACATATTTT	CASSQGQLDSGNTTYF
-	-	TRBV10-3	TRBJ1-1	TGTGCCATCAGTGCAGCCGAGGGAACTGAAGCTTTCTTT	CAISAAEGTEAFF
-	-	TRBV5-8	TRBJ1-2	TGTGCCAGCAGCTCAGGCTCCTATGGCTACACCTTC	CASSSGSYGYTF
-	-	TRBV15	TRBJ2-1	TGTGCCACCAGCTCGTGGAGGGGGGGGAATGAGCAGTTCTTC	CATSSWRGGNEQFF
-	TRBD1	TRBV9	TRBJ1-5	TGTGCCAGCAGCAGAGGGGAAGGGGGCGCGAATCAGCCCCAGCATTTT	CASSRGEGGANQPQHF
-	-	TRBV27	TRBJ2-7	TGTGCCAGCAGTGTGAGACAGGCCTACGAGCAGTACTTC	CASSVRQAYEQYF
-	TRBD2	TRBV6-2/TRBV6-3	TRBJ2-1	TGTGCCAGCAGTTCTAGCGGGGGGGCGAATTCCTACAATGAGCAGTTCTTC	CASSSSGGANSYNEQFF
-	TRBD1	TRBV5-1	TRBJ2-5	TGCGCCAGCAAAGGGACAGGGGTTGAGACCCAGTACTTC	CASKGTGVETQYF
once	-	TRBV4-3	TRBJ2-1	TGCGCCAGCAGCCAAGATGGGGCGGATGAGCAGTTCTTC	CASSQDGADEQFF
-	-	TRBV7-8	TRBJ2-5	TGTGCCAGCAACATACAGGGATTCCAAGAGACCCAGTACTTC	CASNIQGFQETQYF
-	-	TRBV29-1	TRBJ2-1	TGCAGCATCCGGACTTACAATGAGCAGTTCTTC	CSIRTYNEQFF
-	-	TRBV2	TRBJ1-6	TGTGCCAGCCACCCGGGCTCCTATAATTCACCCCTCCACTTT	CASHPGSYNSPLHF
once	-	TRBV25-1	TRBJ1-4	TGTGCCAGCAGTGAGAACAGGGCGGCTAATGAAAAACTGTTTTTT	CASSENRAANEKLFF
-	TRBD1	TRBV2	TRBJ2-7	TGTGCCAGCACTGGATCAGACAGGGGACTGGACGAGCAGTACTTC	CASTGSDRGLDEQYF
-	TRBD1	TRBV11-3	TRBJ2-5	TGTGCCAGCAGGACGAGAGGACAGGGGGCTGTGGAGACCCAGTACTTC	CASRTRGQGAVETQYF
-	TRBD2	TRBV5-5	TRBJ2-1	TGTGCCAGCAGCTTGGGGACTAGTGATTTGAATGAGCAGTTCTTC	CASSLGTSDLNEQFF
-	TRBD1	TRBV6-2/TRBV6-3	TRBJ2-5	TGTGCCAGCAGTGCCACAGGGGGCTCCGTTAAAGAGACCCAGTACTTC	CASSATGGSVKETQYF
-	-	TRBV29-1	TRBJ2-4	TGCAGCGTCTTTAGCGGGGAGACAGGGAACATTCAGTACTTC	CSVFSGETGNIQYF
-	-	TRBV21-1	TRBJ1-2	TGTGCCAGCAGCAAAGGGACAGCGCTCCCTAACTATGGCTACACCTTC	CASSKGTALPNYGYTF
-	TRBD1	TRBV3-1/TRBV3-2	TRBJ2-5	TGTGCCAGCAGCCAAGTTTCCTGGAATTGGACAGGGGCGACTTTGATACACCAAGGGACCCAGTACTTC	CASSQVSWNWTGATLIHQGTQYF
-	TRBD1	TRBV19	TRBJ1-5	TGTGCCAGTAGTAAGGAGACAGGGGTAGGCAATCAGCCCCAGCATTTT	CASSKETGVGNQPQHF
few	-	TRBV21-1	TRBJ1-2	TGTGCCAGCAGCACCCGGGAGAACTATGGCTACACCTTC	CASSTRENYGYTF
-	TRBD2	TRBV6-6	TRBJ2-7	TGTGCCAGCAGTTACACTAGCGGGGTTACCTACGAGCAGTACTTC	CASSYTSGVTYEQYF
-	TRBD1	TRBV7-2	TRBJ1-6	TGTGCCAGCAGCTTCAGACAGGGTGATAATTCACCCCTCCACTTT	CASSFRQGDNSPLHF
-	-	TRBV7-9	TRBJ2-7	TGTGCCAGCAGCTCGCAGGGGACCCAGGAGTACTTC	CASSSQGTQEYF
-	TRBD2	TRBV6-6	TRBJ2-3	TGTGCCAGCAGCCTCCGGGAGGCGTCCCCCACAGATACGCAGTATTTT	CASSLREASPTDTQYF
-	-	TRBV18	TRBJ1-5	TGTGCCAGCTCACCACCGGGAGGGGCGGGCAATCAGCCCCAGCATTTT	CASSPPGGAGNQPQHF
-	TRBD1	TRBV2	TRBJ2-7	TGTGCCAGCAATACCGCCGGGACAGGGGCCTACGAGCAGTACTTC	CASNTAGTGAYEQYF
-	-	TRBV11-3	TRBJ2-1	TGTGCCAGCGGCCTGGAGGGCCGGTCTGACAATGAGCAGTTCTTC	CASGLEGRSDNEQFF